A single sample is the source of the 10 T cell receptor beta chains below, sequenced in a study of blood T cell repertoires in COVID-19. Data came from immunoSEQ multiplex PCR; TCRdb stores just in-frame clones and leaves some out. The sample holds under 300,000 clones, 88% seen once. Sequenced: PBMCs or T cells enriched from blood (not recorded which). These TCRs come from a woman between 35 and 50 years old with acute COVID-19.

This clone was found once. Distinct nucleotide sequences in the sample also encode this CDR3. CDR3: CASSFRDGYTF. The CDR3 nucleotides are TGTGCCAGCAGTTTCCGGGATGGCTACACCTTC. J is TRBJ1-2 and V is TRBV12-3 or TRBV12-4; D gene uncertain. V was clipped by 3 bases and J by 6 bases, with 5 bases between them. The CDR3 is 11 amino acids.

The chain uses TRBV15 and TRBJ2-5, with D possibly matching TRBD2 (6 bases). V was clipped by 2 bases and J by 6 bases, with 13 bases between them. This CDR3 is 14 amino acids long. The germline V gene encodes CDR1 LNHNV and CDR2 YYDKDF (reference sequence). CDR3 sequence reads: CATSRPPEGQTQYF. The CDR3, as DNA: TGTGCCACCAGCAGACCCCCGGAGGGCCAGACCCAGTACTTC.

The V gene is TRBV9, the J gene TRBJ1-2, with 7 bases matching TRBD1. CDR3 length equals 15 residues. V gave up 3 bases and J gave up 7 bases; unmatched junction bases: 12. CDR1 is SGDLS, CDR2 YYNGEE, per germline. For the CDR3, the DNA is TGTGCCAGCAGCGAGGGGGTTGACAGGGTGGCTGGCTACACCTTC. Its protein product is CASSEGVDRVAGYTF. The entire variable domain, with the rest obtained from reference TRBV9 and TRBJ1-2, is as follows: DSGVTQTPKHLITATGQRVTLRCSPRSGDLSVYWYQQSLDQGLQFLIQYYNGEERAKGNILERFSAQQFPDLHSELNLSSLELGDSALYFCASSEGVDRVAGYTFGSGTRLTVV.

With respect to this clone: Within the sample, other DNA sequences also encode this same CDR3. This CDR3 reads CASSTGLTNTEAFF. DNA of the CDR3: TGCGCCAGCAGCACGGGACTGACGAACACTGAAGCTTTCTTT. V is TRBV5-1 and J is TRBJ1-1; D is possibly TRBD1 (5 bases). This CDR3 has 14 amino acids. V lost 4 bases, J lost 1 base, and 11 bases lay in between. Germline values: CDR1 SGHRS, CDR2 YFSETQ.

The chain has TRBV13 and TRBJ2-7; perhaps TRBD2 as D (5 bases). The CDR3 has 14 amino acids. V lost 0 bases and J lost 4, with 10 bases in between. Germline V gives CDR1 PRHDT, CDR2 FYEKMQ (reference sequence). Here the CDR3 DNA reads TGTGCCAGCAGCTTAGGGGTGAGGGCGTACGAGCAGTACTTC. As protein: CASSLGVRAYEQYF.

V and J are TRBV20-1 and TRBJ1-2; no definite D call. Germline V CDR1 and CDR2: DFQATT, SNEGSKA (reference sequence). V dropped 6 bases and J dropped 6 bases, with 11 bases sitting between them. This CDR3 spans 11 amino acids. This CDR3 is CSARISDGYTF. CDR3 nucleotide sequence: TGCAGTGCCAGAATATCGGATGGCTACACCTTC.

The CDR3 reads CASSLGGQNNSPLHF. CDR3 nucleotide sequence: TGCGCCAGCAGCTTGGGTGGACAGAATAATTCACCCCTCCACTTT. The genes are TRBV5-1 and TRBJ1-6; D may be TRBD1 (6 bases). This CDR3 spans 15 amino acids. V gave up 0 bases and J gave up 5 bases, with 9 bases separating them. Germline-derived CDR1 and CDR2 are SGHRS and YFSETQ.

This clone was seen once. The CDR3 nucleotides read TGTGCCAGCAGTGAAGCTCAGGGATACTACGAGCAGTACGTC. Its protein product is CASSEAQGYYEQYV. The gene calls are TRBV6-1 and TRBJ2-7; D possibly corresponds to TRBD1 (5 bases). Looked up from germline, CDR1 is MNHNS and CDR2 is SASEGT. This CDR3 is 14 amino acids long. Between the trimmed V and J ends, which lost 0 bases and 3 bases, there was a span of 9 bases.

Comment on this clone: This CDR3 is also generated by other DNA sequences in the sample. The V and J genes are TRBV7-2 and TRBJ1-2, with 7 nucleotides matching TRBD1. The junction had 4 bases not matched to a gene; V was cut back by 5 bases and J by 7 bases. Germline assignment: CDR1 SGHTA and CDR2 FQGNSA. The CDR3 runs to 12 residues. This chain's CDR3 is CASSTNRGGYTF. The CDR3 bases are TGTGCCAGCAGCACCAACAGGGGTGGCTACACCTTC.

This clone has only a few counts. The chain joins TRBV10-3 to TRBJ1-5, with D tentatively TRBD1 (5 bases). The germline V and J ends were trimmed by 4 bases and 2 bases, with 18 bases remaining between them. CDR3 length: 17 amino acids. Germline V gene lookup returns CDR1 ENHRY and CDR2 SYGVKD. The CDR3 bases are TGTGCCATCAGTGGCGGGACGGCCCGAAGAGGCAATCAGCCCCAGCATTTT. Residues: CAISGGTARRGNQPQHF.